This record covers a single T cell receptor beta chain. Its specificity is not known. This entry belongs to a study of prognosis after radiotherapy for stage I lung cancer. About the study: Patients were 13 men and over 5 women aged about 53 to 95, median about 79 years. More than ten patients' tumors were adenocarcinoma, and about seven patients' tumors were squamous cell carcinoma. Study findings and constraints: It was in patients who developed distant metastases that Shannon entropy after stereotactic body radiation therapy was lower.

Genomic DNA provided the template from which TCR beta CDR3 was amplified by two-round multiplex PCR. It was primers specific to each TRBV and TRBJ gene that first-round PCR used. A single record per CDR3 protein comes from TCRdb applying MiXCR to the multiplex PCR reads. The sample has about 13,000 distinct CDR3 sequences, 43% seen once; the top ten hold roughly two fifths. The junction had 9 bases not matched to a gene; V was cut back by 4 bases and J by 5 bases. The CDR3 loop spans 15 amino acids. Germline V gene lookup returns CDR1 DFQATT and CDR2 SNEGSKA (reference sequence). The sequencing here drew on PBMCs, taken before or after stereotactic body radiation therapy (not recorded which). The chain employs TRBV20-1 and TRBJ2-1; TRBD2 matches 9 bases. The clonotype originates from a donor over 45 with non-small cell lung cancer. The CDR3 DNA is TGCAGTGCTATAGACCCGCTAGCGGGAAACAATGAGCAGTTCTTC. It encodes CSAIDPLAGNNEQFF.